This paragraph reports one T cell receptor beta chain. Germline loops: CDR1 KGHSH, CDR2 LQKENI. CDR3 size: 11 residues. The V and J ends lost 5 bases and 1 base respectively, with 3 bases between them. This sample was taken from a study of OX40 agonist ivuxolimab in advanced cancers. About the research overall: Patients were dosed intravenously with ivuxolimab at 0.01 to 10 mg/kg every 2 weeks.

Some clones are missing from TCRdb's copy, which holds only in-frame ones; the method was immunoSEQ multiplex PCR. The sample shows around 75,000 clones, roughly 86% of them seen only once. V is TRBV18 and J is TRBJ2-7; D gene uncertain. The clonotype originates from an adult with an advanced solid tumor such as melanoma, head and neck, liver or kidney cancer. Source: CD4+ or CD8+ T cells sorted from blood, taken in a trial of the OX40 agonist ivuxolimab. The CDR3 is CASSESYEQYF. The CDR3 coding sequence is TGTGCCAGCTCAGAATCCTACGAGCAGTACTTC.